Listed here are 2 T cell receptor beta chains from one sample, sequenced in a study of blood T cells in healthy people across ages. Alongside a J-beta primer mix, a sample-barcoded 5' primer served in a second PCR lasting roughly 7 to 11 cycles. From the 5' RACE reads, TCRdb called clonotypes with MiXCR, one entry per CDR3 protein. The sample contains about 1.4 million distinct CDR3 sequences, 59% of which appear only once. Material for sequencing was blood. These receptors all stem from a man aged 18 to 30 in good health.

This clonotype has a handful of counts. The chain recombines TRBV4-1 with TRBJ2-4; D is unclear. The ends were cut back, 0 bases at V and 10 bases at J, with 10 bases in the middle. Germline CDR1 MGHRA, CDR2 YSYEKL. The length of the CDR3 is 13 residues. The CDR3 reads CASSQEPDAIQYF. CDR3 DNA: TGCGCCAGCAGCCAAGAACCAGACGCTATTCAGTACTTC.

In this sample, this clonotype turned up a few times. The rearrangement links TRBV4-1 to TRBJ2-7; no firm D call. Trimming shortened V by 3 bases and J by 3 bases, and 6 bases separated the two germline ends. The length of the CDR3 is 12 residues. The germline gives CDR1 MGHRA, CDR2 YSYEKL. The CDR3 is CASSHQGYEQYF. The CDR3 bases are TGCGCCAGCAGCCATCAAGGCTACGAGCAGTACTTC.